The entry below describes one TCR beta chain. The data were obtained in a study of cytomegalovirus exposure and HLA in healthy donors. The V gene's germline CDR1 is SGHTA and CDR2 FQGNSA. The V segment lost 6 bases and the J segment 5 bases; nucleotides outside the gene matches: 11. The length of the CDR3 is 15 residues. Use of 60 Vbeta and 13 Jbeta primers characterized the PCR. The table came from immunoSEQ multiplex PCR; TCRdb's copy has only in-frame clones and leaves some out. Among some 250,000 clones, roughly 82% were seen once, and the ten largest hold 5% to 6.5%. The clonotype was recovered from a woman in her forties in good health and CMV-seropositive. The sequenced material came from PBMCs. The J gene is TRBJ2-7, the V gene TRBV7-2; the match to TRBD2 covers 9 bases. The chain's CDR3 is CASSIAGGALNEQYF. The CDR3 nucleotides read TGTGCCAGCAGTATTGCGGGGGGGGCACTGAACGAGCAGTACTTC.